This T cell receptor beta chain was sequenced in a study of T cell responses to AZD1222 COVID-19 vaccine. The data were produced by immunoSEQ multiplex PCR, yet TCRdb's version contains in-frame clones alone and is incomplete. The sample lists around 190,000 clones; 85% to 95% were seen once. Study conclusions and caveats: Recipients of AZD1222 seropositive at baseline numbered only 6 or 7. Possibly, clonal diversity was underestimated; donors were largely white British and included more females. Within unmutated variant regions lay the reported targets of nearly half of spike-specific TCRs.

In regard to this clone: Antigen specificity is unknown.

Trimming shortened V by 5 bases and J by 4 bases, and 14 bases separated the two germline ends. This CDR3 has 15 residues. Germline assignment: CDR1 PRHDT and CDR2 FYEKMQ (reference sequence). This chain links TRBV13 with TRBJ2-2, with D perhaps TRBD1 or TRBD2 (5 bases each). The starting material was peripheral blood, obtained on day 0 of AZD1222 vaccination. The TCR sequence derives from an adult in good health. As DNA, the CDR3 is TGTGCCAGCAGCCTTAGGGGAGAGAGCACCGGGGAGCTGTTTTTT. Translated: CASSLRGESTGELFF. Full variable domain (remainder filled in from reference TRBV13 and TRBJ2-2): AAGVIQSPRHLIKEKRETATLKCYPIPRHDTVYWYQQGPGQDPQFLISFYEKMQSDKGSIPDRFSAQQFSDYHSELNMSSLELGDSALYFCASSLRGESTGELFFGEGSRLTVL.